This T cell receptor beta chain comes out of a study of human T cells and chemical hapten exposure (dated by TCRdb to the early 2020s). Describing the broader study: For sensitization, 2% DPC in acetone was applied to a roughly 2 cm by roughly 2 cm area of upper inner arm skin. This study followed changes in the peripheral blood TCR repertoire in vivo during primary and secondary sensitization of alopecia patients to the hapten diphenylcyclopropenone (DPC). Most of the patients in the cohort were female, and the cohort covered alopecia areata with under or over 50% scalp involvement, alopecia totalis and alopecia universalis. Blood samples were taken from patients before sensitization (week 0) and at 2, 6 and about 24 weeks after DPC sensitization. Weekly therapeutic DPC doses were additionally applied to the scalp of patients throughout the roughly 25-week study period. Libraries were pooled for sequencing, and variation in per-sample TCR yields was attributed mainly to small differences in library volumes within the pool. Blood for TCR sequencing was provided by twenty-nine alopecia patients at one to four time points (pre-sensitization, 2, 6 and 24 weeks). Patch tests used Finn chambers with 0.01% DPC on the upper back, scored after 6 days by International Contact Dermatitis Research Group standards. Overall study outcomes, separate from this receptor: After repeated subsampling, changes were observed in the strength of the expansion versus patch-test correlation and in the threshold at which the correlation became significant. The number of TCRs above 1 in 1000 frequency did not change with DPC sensitization; there was no evidence of global repertoire structure alterations. Because all patients had alopecia, a presumed autoimmune disease, the immune response of the patients might differ from that of healthy individuals. Compared with pre-sensitization or healthy control sets, expanded TCRs formed significantly more large CDR3 similarity clusters, which is consistent with antigen-driven responses. Patch test score was positively correlated with the number of PT1 expanded TCRs, with significance at thresholds 8, 16 and 32 but not at 4.

Library method: RACE. The sequencing machine was a NextSeq 500. During library preparation, unique molecular identifiers were attached to individual cDNA molecules so that TCRs could be counted in a quantitative, reproducible way. For every blood RNA sample, sequencing covered both the TCR alpha and TCR beta chains. The original methods were these. A median of about 89,000 TCRs per sample was observed, with a range of 23,224 to 690,600. V, J and CDR3 annotation of the TCR reads was carried out using the Decombinator software suite. Every sample was subsampled to the same number of TCRs (28,000) for the PS versus PT1 abundance plots. Expanded TCRs were defined as absent before sensitization and observed at least eight times at the 2-week time point. The public reads were reanalyzed by TCRdb: fastp trimming at Q25, MiXCR alignment, in-frame beta chains only. Every CDR3 protein is listed once, alongside the most common genes and DNA of its rows. The V and J calls shown here were made by TCRdb, not taken from the authors' results. Recorded for this sample are tens of thousands of distinct CDR3 sequences; around 10% of them occurred a single time. 6.8% of the sample is taken by the ten largest.

The junction shows trimming of 1 base on V and 3 bases on J, and the gene matches do not reach 1 base of it. From a lookup of the germline V gene, CDR1 and CDR2 are SGHAT and FQNNGV. The CDR3 holds 15 amino acids from the cysteine to the phenylalanine. Only CDR3 DNA is held: 45 bases, read in frame from base 1. The sample's time point label, in plain terms: patch test 2, 6 weeks after DPC sensitization. The treatment or condition label, read with the paper, signifies: therapeutic diphenylcyclopropenone sensitization with weekly scalp DPC. At each patch-test visit, blood was drawn before the patch test was applied. Eligible patients were aged 18 to 70, diagnosed with alopecia, deemed suitable for DPC therapy, and excluded if pregnant. Total RNA was extracted from unfractionated whole blood collected in Tempus Blood RNA tubes. This clonotype was counted ten times or more. No antigen is known for it. Base quality data are lacking; no much larger clone is found one base away.

This sequence originates from a woman aged 50 to 60 with alopecia areata. Some clones in this sample may be carry-over from other donors' samples. This material consisted of whole blood, taken in connection with sensitization to the hapten diphenylcyclopropenone (DPC). The V gene is TRBV11-2 and the J gene is TRBJ2-1; TRBD1 lines up with 9 middle nucleotides. The CDR3 loop reads CASSLAGQGYNEQFF. The nucleotide sequence is given as TGTGCCAGCAGCTTAGCGGGACAGGGCTACAATGAGCAGTTCTTC.